This record covers a single T cell receptor beta chain. What this receptor recognizes is not known. The record has no base qualities; no much larger clone is one base away. The germline V gene supplies CDR1 SGHTA and CDR2 FQGTGA. Relative to germline, V is missing 5 bases and J is missing 1 base, with 2 bases of the junction outside any gene match. Including cysteine and phenylalanine, the CDR3 has 14 amino acids. The read is trimmed to its CDR3 DNA, 42 bases read in frame from base 1. These data originate in a study of blood T cell repertoires in COVID-19 (TCRdb year 2020). General notes on the study: Samples covering the acute and convalescent phases of COVID-19 were provided by collaborators in the United States, Italy and Spain. The material from the prospective study consisted of cDNA or gDNA derived from T cells, B-cell-depleted T cells, or PBMCs. The dataset comprised deeply sampled blood TCRbeta repertoires from subjects exposed to, actively infected with, or recovered from COVID-19. The repertoires were released in a freely available public database meant as a resource for research on the immune response to SARS-CoV-2. The samples were drawn from the first 160 participants of the ongoing ImmuneRACE study and from 1,254 subjects provided by 6 global collaborators. Sample metadata almost always included a de-identified subject ID, COVID-19 status, age in years and sex. Where HLA class I and class II types were available, the types were taken from metadata supplied by the sample provider, not from assay-based typing. Results the study describes overall, beyond this receptor: The amount of clinical and demographic metadata varied by source and participant and was provided uncurated.

The immunoSEQ Assay, a bias-controlled multiplex PCR, was used to amplify TCRbeta CDR3 regions from genomic DNA. The paper's processing steps were these. Nucleated cell counts per sample were estimated from amplification of reference gene primers within the assay. To quantify the absolute abundance of each unique TCRbeta CDR3 rearrangement, sequence reads were collapsed and filtered. Productive Simpson clonality was computed per sample as the square root of Simpson's diversity index over productive rearrangements. TCRdb mirrors the immuneACCESS table, restricted to in-frame sequences. Some clones are absent from its copies; in checked studies, under half trace to an unresolved V gene, and the reason for the others is unknown. From that table come the V and J calls and clone size; the DNA was used to work out D and trimming. The sample table records about 87,000 clones; roughly 88% of these occur just once. The ten largest clones represent approximately 12% of the sample.

Each collaborating institution followed its own protocols to collect whole blood in K2EDTA tubes. For TCRbeta analysis, collaborators shipped samples in one of three forms: frozen whole blood, isolated PBMCs, or DNA extracted from either of those sample types. The source of this sequence is a man older than 75 with acute or convalescent COVID-19. The sample was peripheral blood. The V and J segments used are TRBV7-3 and TRBJ1-1; the central 9 bases match TRBD1. The DNA reads as follows: TGTGCCAGCAGCGCGACAGGGGGGAACACTGAAGCTTTCTTT. The resulting protein is CASSATGGNTEAFF.